The rows below give T cell receptor beta chains drawn from one sample of a study of control samples from healthy donors and cancer patients. Method: immunoSEQ multiplex PCR; TCRdb's copy keeps in-frame clones and lacks some. Seen here are about 140,000 clones, about 89% observed once, and the top ten hold under 9%. The sequenced sample consisted of blood. Receptor source: a young man in good health. The CDR3 runs from the conserved cysteine through the conserved F or W. The order of the fields is J gene, D gene, V gene, clone size, CDR3 DNA, CDR3 protein. A D gene is named only where the DNA matches it firmly. Clone size, where shown, is once, few, many, or a class for clones that have expanded.

>TRBJ1-6|TRBD1|TRBV25-1|-
TGTGCCAGAACGGGGGACAGGGAAGGAGATAATTCACCCCTCCACTTT
CARTGDREGDNSPLHF
>TRBJ1-1|-|TRBV7-9|-
TGTGCCAGCAGCCTCGGGACAACTCTTGAAGCTTTCTTT
CASSLGTTLEAFF
>TRBJ2-5|-|TRBV19|-
TGTGCCAGTAGTATAATCGCGTTCGAGACCCAGTACTTC
CASSIIAFETQYF
>TRBJ2-1|-|TRBV2|-
TGTGCCAGCAGTGTTCAGGTAGGGAATGAGCAGTTCTTC
CASSVQVGNEQFF
>TRBJ1-3|-|TRBV19|-
TGTGCCAGCGGGACTTTTTCTGGAAACACCATATATTTT
CASGTFSGNTIYF
>TRBJ2-5|-|TRBV4-1|-
TGCGCCAGCAGCCATGGGTCCGAGGAGACCCAGTACTTC
CASSHGSEETQYF
>TRBJ2-3|TRBD2|TRBV7-3|-
TGTGCCAGCGCCCTCACCCTAGCGGGGGCTACAGATACGCAGTATTTT
CASALTLAGATDTQYF
>TRBJ2-7|-|TRBV4-3|once
TGCGCCAGCAGCCAAAGGACAACCGGCCCCGTCTACGAGCAGTACTTC
CASSQRTTGPVYEQYF
>TRBJ1-1|-|TRBV30|-
TGTGCCTGGAGCGGCAGCACTGAAGCTTTCTTT
CAWSGSTEAFF
>TRBJ1-2|TRBD1|TRBV7-9|-
TGTGCCAGCAGCGTCCCACAGGGGGGCTTTGGCTACACCTTC
CASSVPQGGFGYTF
>TRBJ2-3|-|TRBV4-1|few
TGCGCCAGCAGCCTAGGACAGACATTTTCTAGCACAGATACGCAGTATTTT
CASSLGQTFSSTDTQYF
>TRBJ1-3|-|TRBV4-2|-
TGTGCCAGCAGTTTCGACGCTACTGGAAACACCATATATTTT
CASSFDATGNTIYF
>TRBJ2-6|TRBD1|TRBV27|-
TGTGCCAGCAGTCCCCGCGGACAGGGTCTCTGGTCTGGGGCCAACGTCCTGACTTTC
CASSPRGQGLWSGANVLTF
>TRBJ2-1|-|TRBV12-3/TRBV12-4|-
TGTGCCAGCAGTTTTGGGTTTGGGCAGTTCTTC
CASSFGFGQFF
>TRBJ2-7|TRBD2|TRBV3-1/TRBV3-2|-
TGTGCCAGCAGCGGACTAGCGGGGGGGCCGTCAGGCGAGCAGTACTTC
CASSGLAGGPSGEQYF
>TRBJ1-1|-|TRBV27|-
TGTGCCAGCACCAACACGGGAGGGAACACTGAAGCTTTCTTT
CASTNTGGNTEAFF
>TRBJ2-1|-|TRBV23-1|once
TGCGCCAGCAGTCAGCAGGGGCGATCGGAGCAGTTCTTC
CASSQQGRSEQFF
>TRBJ1-1|-|TRBV2|-
TGTGCCAGCAGCCTTCGGGGTGAAGCTTTCTTT
CASSLRGEAFF
>TRBJ1-2|-|TRBV18|-
TGTGCCAGCTCACCCGACGGCAGGGATGGCTACACCTTC
CASSPDGRDGYTF
>TRBJ1-6|-|TRBV9|-
TGTGCCAGCAGCGTAGCTCTAGTGAGGGGCCGACAGACTCCTCCTATCTATAATTCACCCCTCCACTTT
CASSVALVRGRQTPPIYNSPLHF
>TRBJ1-4|TRBD1|TRBV4-1|-
TGCGCCAGCAGCCAAGCGGCCGGGACAGGGGTCCCTACTAATGAAAAACTGTTTTTT
CASSQAAGTGVPTNEKLFF
>TRBJ2-1|-|TRBV3-1/TRBV3-2|-
TGTGCCAGCAGCCAAGAAGGGGGACTACCCTACAATGAGCAGTTCTTC
CASSQEGGLPYNEQFF
>TRBJ2-7|-|TRBV4-1|once
TGCGCCAGCAGCCAAGAATCAAGAAGTAGGGACGAGCAGTACTTC
CASSQESRSRDEQYF
>TRBJ1-3|-|TRBV2|-
TGTGCCAGCAGTACCATGCCCGGTGGTGGAAACACCATATATTTT
CASSTMPGGGNTIYF
>TRBJ2-2|-|TRBV6-5|-
TGTGCCAGCAGAACCAACACGAACACCGGGGAGCTGTTTTTT
CASRTNTNTGELFF
>TRBJ2-7|TRBD2|TRBV25-1|-
TGTGCCAGCAGATCCCCCTCGGGAGGCGGGGGCTCCTACGAGCAGTACTTC
CASRSPSGGGGSYEQYF
>TRBJ2-5|-|TRBV4-1|-
TGCGCCAGCAGCCGTGCCGGGTCAAAAGTGGAGACCCAGTACTTC
CASSRAGSKVETQYF
>TRBJ2-5|-|TRBV18|-
TGTGCCAGCTCACCCGAAGAGACCCAGTACTTC
CASSPEETQYF